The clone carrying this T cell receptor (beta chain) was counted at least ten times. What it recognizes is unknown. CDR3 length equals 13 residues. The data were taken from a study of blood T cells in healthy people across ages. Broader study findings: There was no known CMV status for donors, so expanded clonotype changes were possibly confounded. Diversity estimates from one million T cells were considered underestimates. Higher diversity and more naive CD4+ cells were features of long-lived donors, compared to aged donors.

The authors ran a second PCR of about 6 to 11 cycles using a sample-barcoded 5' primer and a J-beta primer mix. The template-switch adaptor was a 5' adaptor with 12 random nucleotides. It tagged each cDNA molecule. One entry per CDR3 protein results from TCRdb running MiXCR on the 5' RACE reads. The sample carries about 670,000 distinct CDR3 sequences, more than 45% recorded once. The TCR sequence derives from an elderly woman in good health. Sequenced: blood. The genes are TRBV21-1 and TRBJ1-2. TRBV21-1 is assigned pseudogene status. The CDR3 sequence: CASSKDEGVGYTF. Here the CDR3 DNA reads TGTGCCAGCAGCAAAGACGAGGGTGTTGGCTACACCTTC.